This T cell receptor (beta chain) is drawn from a study of blood T cell repertoires in COVID-19. The Seattle site enrolled patients during active infection and followed them longitudinally. The V end was cut by 7 bases, the J end by 2 bases, with 18 bases between. CDR1 is SGHTA, CDR2 FQGNSA, per germline. The CDR3 runs to 16 residues. This table comes from immunoSEQ multiplex PCR, and its TCRdb copy is limited to in-frame clones, with some not included. Among hundreds of thousands of clones, roughly 88% were seen once, and the ten largest hold around 6%. This TCR was recovered from a woman over 75 with COVID-19, enrolled during active disease. The chain joins TRBV7-2 to TRBJ2-1; TRBD1 is a possible D gene (5 bases). Material: peripheral blood. CDR3 sequence: CASTFDRPNAYNEQFF. CDR3 nucleotide sequence: TGTGCCAGCACCTTCGACAGACCGAACGCCTACAATGAGCAGTTCTTC.